This TCR beta chain emerged from a study of cytomegalovirus exposure and HLA in healthy donors. Study in general: Previous work identified 90 million to 130 million unique TCR beta sequences from around 180 million T cells. From donors who were HLA-typed, an early data release held 80 million to 95 million unique TCRs.

Primers: 60 Vbeta forward and 13 Jbeta reverse. Assay: immunoSEQ multiplex PCR; the TCRdb copy retains only in-frame clones and omits some. The sample has about 160,000 clones, roughly 84% seen once; the top ten hold 5% to 7.5%. The ends lost 4 bases at V and 10 bases at J; junction bases unmatched: 6. Germline V gives CDR1 SGHVS, CDR2 FNYEAQ. CDR3 size: 14 residues. The TCR originated in a man aged 45-65 years in good health and CMV-seropositive. The chain combines TRBV7-6 with TRBJ1-6; 8 positions agree with TRBD1. The sample was PBMCs. The CDR3 loop reads CASSYGQGYSPLHF. The CDR3 nucleotides read TGTGCCAGCAGCTACGGACAGGGTTACTCACCCCTCCACTTT.